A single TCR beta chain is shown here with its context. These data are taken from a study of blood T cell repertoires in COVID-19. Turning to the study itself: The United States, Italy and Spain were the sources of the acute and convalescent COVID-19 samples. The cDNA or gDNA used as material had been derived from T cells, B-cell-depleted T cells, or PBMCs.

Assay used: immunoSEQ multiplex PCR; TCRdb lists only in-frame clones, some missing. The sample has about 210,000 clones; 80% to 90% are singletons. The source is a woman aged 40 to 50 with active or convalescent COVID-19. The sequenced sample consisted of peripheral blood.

The CDR3 DNA follows: TGTGCCAGTAGTATAAGGACAGGCAACTCTGGAAACACCATATATTTT. Encoded protein: CASSIRTGNSGNTIYF. The V and J genes are TRBV19 and TRBJ1-3; 7 bases are a match to TRBD1. CDR1 and CDR2 from the germline V gene are LNHDA and SQIVND (reference sequence). V lost 2 bases to trimming and J lost 0 bases; unmatched junction nucleotides: 4. CDR3 length: 16 residues.